What follows is one T cell receptor (beta chain) and its context. The data are from a study of CD8 T cells in Susac syndrome. The CDR3 runs 13 residues. The V gene lost 0 bases and the J gene lost 6 bases, with 5 bases spanning the gap. Germline assignment: CDR1 LGHNA and CDR2 YNFKEQ. Controls were healthy donors chosen to match patients in age and sex. RNA amounts of about 0.5 to 1 ug underwent reverse transcription with random hexamers. MiXCR, applied by TCRdb to the immunoSEQ multiplex PCR reads, yields one record per CDR3 protein. This sample carries 100,000 to 150,000 distinct CDR3 sequences, about 93% of them seen once, and the ten largest clones take under 0.095%.

Sequenced sample: CD4+ T cells from PBMCs. This clonotype was obtained from a human donor in good health. This chain links TRBV4-2 with TRBJ2-2; D call uncertain. The CDR3, as DNA: TGTGCCAGCAGCCAAGAATTGCCCGGGGAGCTGTTTTTT. Translated: CASSQELPGELFF.